The 29 T cell receptor beta chains below come from one sample, sequenced in a study of blood T cell repertoires in COVID-19. Assay used: immunoSEQ multiplex PCR; TCRdb lists only in-frame clones, some missing. The sample lists about 250,000 clones, over 80% occurring once. What was sequenced was peripheral blood. The receptors shown here come from a man in his forties with acute or convalescent COVID-19.

The J gene is TRBJ1-6, the V gene TRBV25-1, with a possible D match to TRBD1 (6 bases). CDR3 size: 14 residues. With 8 bases removed from V and 9 bases from J, the gap between germline ends came to 17 bases. Germline assignment: CDR1 MGHDK and CDR2 SYGVNS. CDR3 region: CASHGGQGFSPLHF. CDR3 DNA: TGTGCCAGCCACGGGGGGCAGGGGTTTTCACCCCTCCACTTT.

The chain has TRBV9 and TRBJ1-1, with 7 bases matching TRBD1. V dropped 3 bases and J dropped 6; count of bases not matched to a gene: 8. Germline V gene data show CDR1 as SGDLS and CDR2 as YYNGEE. This CDR3 contains 14 residues. CDR3 sequence reads: CASSAKRQGPEAFF. CDR3 sequence (DNA): TGTGCCAGCAGCGCGAAAAGACAGGGCCCTGAAGCTTTCTTT.

This clone was found a few times. The genes are TRBV7-2 and TRBJ2-1, with no clear D. The CDR3 extends over 14 amino acids. The V gene lost 5 bases and the J gene lost 3 bases, with 11 bases spanning the gap. The germline gives CDR1 SGHTA, CDR2 FQGNSA. The CDR3 is CASSPSLIYNEQFF. The CDR3 DNA sequence: TGTGCCAGCAGCCCCAGTTTGATCTACAATGAGCAGTTCTTC.

The chain employs TRBV11-1 and TRBJ2-1, with D perhaps TRBD2 (7 bases). The CDR3 contains 15 residues. The V end lost 1 base, the J end lost 4 bases, and 11 bases lay between the germline ends. Germline CDR1 SGHAT, CDR2 FQDESV (reference sequence). The CDR3 bases are TGTGCCAGCAGCTTAGACGGGGGGCCGTACAATGAGCAGTTCTTC. Translated, it gives CASSLDGGPYNEQFF.

The rearrangement uses TRBV6-2 or TRBV6-3 and TRBJ2-1, with 7 nucleotides matching TRBD2. Germline assignment: CDR1 MNHEY and CDR2 SVGEGT. Trimming removed 4 bases from V and 0 bases from J; junction bases left unmatched: 6. The CDR3 covers 16 residues. The DNA for the CDR3 is TGTGCCAGCAGTTTCGTTGGACTAGTCTCCTACAATGAGCAGTTCTTC. It translates to CASSFVGLVSYNEQFF.

The chain joins TRBV7-6 to TRBJ1-5; the D gene is possibly TRBD1 (5 bases). V dropped 5 bases and J dropped 5 bases, with 10 bases sitting between them. Germline assignment: CDR1 SGHVS and CDR2 FNYEAQ. The CDR3 loop spans 13 amino acids. The CDR3 DNA reads as TGTGCCAGCAGCGCAGGGCCGTATCAGCCCCAGCATTTT. This translates into CASSAGPYQPQHF.

The chain combines TRBV5-6 with TRBJ2-4, with D uncertain. From germline, CDR1 is SGHDT and CDR2 YYEEEE. The CDR3 length is 14 residues. V dropped 2 bases and J dropped 5 bases, with 11 bases sitting between them. The DNA of the CDR3 is TGTGCCAGCAGCTTATATTCCCAGGAAAACATTCAGTACTTC. This codes for CASSLYSQENIQYF.

V gene TRBV2 combines with J gene TRBJ2-3; D remains ambiguous. Germline V lookup: CDR1 SNHLY, CDR2 FYNNEI. V was cut by 7 bases and J by 5 bases, with 10 bases left in between. This CDR3 has 12 residues. Here the CDR3 DNA reads TGTGCCAGCAAATACTCGGGAGATACGCAGTATTTT. Protein sequence: CASKYSGDTQYF.

The V and J genes are TRBV19 and TRBJ1-2, with 7 bases that match TRBD1. V dropped 11 bases and J dropped 4; count of bases not matched to a gene: 7. The V gene's germline CDR1 is LNHDA and CDR2 SQIVND (reference sequence). The length of the CDR3 is 12 residues. The CDR3, as DNA: TGTGCCGCCGAGGACAGGCCCTATGGCTACACCTTC. Amino acids: CAAEDRPYGYTF.

The rearrangement uses TRBV13 and TRBJ1-4; D unclear. CDR1 is PRHDT, CDR2 FYEKMQ, per germline (reference sequence). CDR3 length: 15 residues. Deletions cut 4 bases from V and 3 bases from J, with 12 bases between. The CDR3 DNA reads as TGTGCCAGCAGCTATGGGAGGGAAGCTAATGAAAAACTGTTTTTT. It encodes CASSYGREANEKLFF.

The chain carries TRBV7-2 and TRBJ2-1, with 10 bases that match TRBD1. This CDR3 is built from 17 residues. The J segment lost 4 bases and the V segment lost 1 base, leaving 7 bases of the junction unmatched. The germline V gene encodes CDR1 SGHTA and CDR2 FQGNSA. The DNA of the CDR3 is TGTGCCAGCAGCTTAGTAGGTGGACAGGGGGTTTACAATGAGCAGTTCTTC. Protein product: CASSLVGGQGVYNEQFF.

The chain joins TRBV5-5 to TRBJ2-2, with D perhaps matching TRBD1 (6 bases). Germline loops: CDR1 SGHKS, CDR2 YYEKEE (reference sequence). There are 16 residues in the CDR3. V lost 0 bases, J lost 9 bases, and 18 bases lay in between. CDR3 sequence: CASSLAGRGADRELFF. CDR3 DNA: TGTGCCAGCAGCTTGGCCGGCAGGGGTGCGGACCGGGAGCTGTTTTTT.

The chain couples TRBV6-2 or TRBV6-3 to TRBJ1-5; 8 bases map to TRBD1. The CDR3 covers 15 residues. In germline, CDR1 is MNHEY, CDR2 SVGEGT. V lost 4 bases, J lost 3 bases, and 5 bases stayed unmatched. CDR3 bases: TGTGCCAGCAGTTGGACAGGGTTTGACAATCAGCCCCAGCATTTT. Protein sequence: CASSWTGFDNQPQHF.

The chain employs TRBV23-1 and TRBJ1-2; the match to TRBD1 covers 10 bases. TRBV23-1 is an open reading frame, and its role is uncertain. The CDR3 length is 16 residues. V trimming: 4 bases; J trimming: 4 bases; junction bases outside the gene matches: 9. CDR3 nucleotides: TGCGCCAGCAGTCCCCTCGGACAGGGGGACATCTATGGCTACACCTTC. Translated: CASSPLGQGDIYGYTF.

The V call is TRBV19, the J call TRBJ2-5; D not certain. Trimming stripped 3 bases from V and 0 bases from J, with 8 bases between. This CDR3 is 14 amino acids long. Germline CDR1 is LNHDA and CDR2 is SQIVND (reference sequence). The CDR3 DNA follows: TGTGCCAGTAGTATTCGGAGTAACCAAGAGACCCAGTACTTC. It specifies CASSIRSNQETQYF.

In this sample, this clone turned up once. This chain uses TRBV5-1 with TRBJ2-2; TRBD1 matches at 7 bases. The CDR3 consists of 15 residues. V gave up 4 bases and J gave up 4 bases; unmatched junction bases: 7. The germline V gene has CDR1 SGHRS and CDR2 YFSETQ. In nucleotides, the CDR3 is TGCGCCAGCAGCGGGCGACAGGGATCCACCGGGGAGCTGTTTTTT. It specifies CASSGRQGSTGELFF.

This chain joins TRBV7-3 and TRBJ2-1; possibly TRBD2 for D (6 bases). CDR1 and CDR2 (germline): SGHTA, FQGTGA. Between the trimmed V and J ends, which lost 4 bases and 6 bases, there was a span of 16 bases. The CDR3 sequence is 15 residues long. CDR3 coding DNA: TGTGCCAGCAGCTCCACCCTGACTAGAGGCAATGAGCAGTTCTTC. Protein product: CASSSTLTRGNEQFF.

V is TRBV28 and J is TRBJ1-1; TRBD1 aligns across 8 bases. This CDR3 spans 14 amino acids. The germline gives CDR1 MDHEN, CDR2 SYDVKM. Unmatched junction bases numbered 10, after V lost 7 bases and J lost 6 bases. CDR3 bases: TGTGCCAGCAATGGGGGACAGGTCGTGCCTGAAGCTTTCTTT. The encoded protein is CASNGGQVVPEAFF.

This chain uses TRBV3-1 (or the pseudogene TRBV3-2) with TRBJ2-1; 7 bases map to TRBD2. CDR1 is LGHDT and CDR2 is YNNKEL in the germline V gene (reference sequence). The ends lost 0 bases at V and 6 bases at J; junction bases unmatched: 8. This CDR3 is 16 amino acids long. The DNA for the CDR3 is TGTGCCAGCAGCCAAGAGAGGACTAGAGGGGCCAATGAGCAGTTCTTC. Translated: CASSQERTRGANEQFF.

Here the CDR3 reads CAWSRAGIGGGYGYTF. As DNA, the CDR3 is TGTGCCTGGAGTAGGGCAGGGATAGGAGGAGGGTATGGCTACACCTTC. The gene calls are TRBV30 and TRBJ1-2; D perhaps matches TRBD1 (5 bases). The CDR3 sequence is 16 residues long. V was trimmed by 2 bases and J by 5 bases, leaving 21 bases between them. Per germline, CDR1 GTSNPN and CDR2 SVGIG (reference sequence).

This chain uses TRBV6-4 with TRBJ2-2; 12 bases fit TRBD2. V dropped 6 bases and J dropped 3; count of bases not matched to a gene: 5. There are 16 residues in the CDR3. Germline CDR1 is MRHNA and CDR2 is SNTAGT. CDR3 bases: TGTGCCAGCAGCCGGACTAGCGGGATGTACACCGGGGAGCTGTTTTTT. It yields the protein CASSRTSGMYTGELFF.

V gene TRBV19 combines with J gene TRBJ1-2, with TRBD1 matching over 8 bases. The CDR3 has 16 amino acids. V lost 0 bases and J lost 5; bases outside the gene matches: 8. Per germline, CDR1 LNHDA and CDR2 SQIVND (reference sequence). The CDR3 protein is CASSIDLDRDHYGYTF. As DNA, the CDR3 is TGTGCCAGTAGTATAGATCTGGACAGGGACCATTATGGCTACACCTTC.

V and J are TRBV18 and TRBJ1-1; 9 bases map to TRBD1. Germline V CDR1 and CDR2: KGHSH, LQKENI. The CDR3 covers 15 residues. J was trimmed by 3 bases and V by 3 bases; bases with no gene match: 5. DNA for the CDR3: TGTGCCAGCTCACCGAGGGACAGGGTGGACACTGAAGCTTTCTTT. It encodes CASSPRDRVDTEAFF.

The rearrangement uses TRBV7-2 and TRBJ1-1, with 7 bases identical to TRBD1. Trimming cost V 4 bases and J 1 base; bases outside gene matches: 3. The CDR3 loop spans 14 amino acids. Germline CDR1 is SGHTA and CDR2 is FQGNSA. The CDR3 region is CASSSQGGNTEAFF. The CDR3 DNA reads TGTGCCAGCAGCTCCCAGGGGGGGAACACTGAAGCTTTCTTT.

This chain connects TRBV5-4 to TRBJ1-1, with 10 bases that match TRBD1. Germline V CDR1 and CDR2: SGHNT, YYREEE (reference sequence). CDR3 length equals 16 residues. J lost 4 bases, V lost 4 bases, and 10 bases had no gene match. The CDR3 protein is CASSPQAGTGVTEAFF. The CDR3 coding sequence is TGTGCCAGCAGCCCGCAGGCCGGGACAGGGGTCACTGAAGCTTTCTTT.

This rearrangement joins TRBV6-5 to TRBJ1-1; 7 bases fit TRBD1. Germline V gives CDR1 MNHEY, CDR2 SVGAGI. This CDR3 has 12 residues. V lost 2 bases, J lost 8 bases, and 2 bases stayed unmatched. CDR3 nucleotides: TGTGCCAGCAGTTACGGGGACAGAGAAGCTTTCTTT. This encodes CASSYGDREAFF.

V is TRBV9 and J is TRBJ2-5; D gene uncertain. Germline V CDR1 and CDR2: SGDLS, YYNGEE. The germline V and J ends were trimmed by 2 bases and 3 bases, with 11 bases remaining between them. The CDR3 loop spans 14 amino acids. The CDR3 here is CASSVDVAEETQYF. For the CDR3, the DNA is TGTGCCAGCAGCGTCGATGTAGCAGAAGAGACCCAGTACTTC.

This clone was counted once. The chain employs TRBV6-5 and TRBJ2-7; TRBD1 aligns across 9 bases. Germline V gene data show CDR1 as MNHEY and CDR2 as SVGAGI. This CDR3 is built from 15 residues. With V trimmed by 1 base and J by 6 bases, 7 bases remained unmatched. CDR3 sequence reads: CASSYWNTGGGEQYF. The CDR3 DNA sequence: TGTGCCAGCAGTTACTGGAATACAGGGGGCGGCGAGCAGTACTTC.

The rearrangement links TRBV7-2 to TRBJ2-5; 9 nucleotides align to TRBD2. Germline lookup yields CDR1 SGHTA and CDR2 FQGNSA. V trimming: 1 base; J trimming: 5 bases; junction bases outside the gene matches: 8. The CDR3 extends over 16 amino acids. The CDR3 DNA reads TGTGCCAGCAGCTTAGAGGCTAGCGGGAACGCGGAGACCCAGTACTTC. Its translation: CASSLEASGNAETQYF.